The T cell receptor beta chain under discussion was sequenced for a study of CD8 T cells in Susac syndrome (dated by TCRdb to the late 2010s). Concerning the study at large: Whether CD8+ T cell activation and differentiation in Susac syndrome was antigen driven was tested using repertoire sequencing. Clonality of the CD8+ T cell repertoire was compared between more than 10 healthy donors, approximately 14 Susac syndrome patients and 15 multiple sclerosis patients.

High-throughput TCR beta sequencing profiled peripheral blood CD8+ and CD4+ T cells from healthy donors, Susac syndrome patients and multiple sclerosis patients. The multiple sclerosis controls were treatment-naive patients whose relapsing-remitting disease, either stable or active, fulfilled the revised McDonald criteria. Bulk CD8+ and CD4+ T cells were purified by magnetic negative isolation, while CD8+ TEMRA cells were enriched using FACS. Blood was collected in EDTA tubes and processed within 24 hours, with PBMCs isolated through density gradient centrifugation. PBMCs intended for TCR sequencing were frozen in liquid nitrogen and were later thawed in a 37 degrees C water bath. A purity of at least 90% was achieved for sorted or isolated CD4+, CD8+ and CD8+ TEMRA cells. Comment on this clonotype: The clone's antigen remains unknown. No per-base quality is available; no much larger clone lies one base away.

Findings and caveats that apply to the study as a whole: The TCR sequencing and HLA analysis was acknowledged to have included a relatively small number of individuals.

RNA was extracted using the RNeasy kit, and about 0.5 to 1 microgram was reverse transcribed with random hexamers. TCR beta CDR3 regions were amplified with the immunoSEQ multiplex PCR assay covering 54 Vbeta and 13 Jbeta segments. PCR amplification bias was corrected by using a synthetic template baseline for primer optimization and computational correction. Turning to the authors' computational methods: Only productive sequences were kept, with reads annotated to V, D and J genes according to IMGT and analyzed in immunoSEQ Analyzer. Clonality was computed as one minus Shannon entropy normalized by log2 of the number of productive unique sequences. Public and private clones were assessed among the 100 most prevalent clones of each patient and control. A clone was defined as Susac-specific if it was absent from the healthy and MS cohorts, from approximately 980 published viral clones and from other ImmuneACCESS disease sequences. In-frame beta chains were kept once TCRdb had trimmed the public reads at Q25 with fastp and called clones with MiXCR. For every CDR3 protein sequence, its rows merge into one entry that carries the most common genes and DNA. These V and J calls are TCRdb output, not the study's own analysis. In all, the sample holds 250,000 to 300,000 distinct CDR3 sequences, and about 82% of those were seen once. The ten largest clones take up 0.21% of the sample.

Looking up the germline V gene yields CDR1 SGHAT and CDR2 FQNNGV. V is shortened by 1 base, J by 6 bases, and the region joining them spans 18 bases. Inclusive of the bounding cysteine and phenylalanine, the CDR3 is 16 residues long. Only the CDR3 DNA is retained, 48 bases long and in frame from the first base. The TCR sequence derives from a human donor with multiple sclerosis. The chain is encoded by TRBV11-2 joined to TRBJ1-1, with TRBD1 as a weak D call on 6 bases. Material for sequencing was CD8+ T cells from PBMCs. The CDR3 reads as follows: CASSLVLAGASSEAFF. Read as DNA, the sequence is TGTGCCAGCAGCTTAGTCTTGGCAGGGGCTTCCTCTGAAGCTTTCTTT.